This record covers a single T cell receptor (beta chain). The germline V gene has CDR1 MDHEN and CDR2 SYDVKM. The CDR3 sequence is 17 residues long. V gave up 5 bases and J gave up 5 bases, with 22 bases separating them. The sample is drawn from a study of blood T cell repertoires in COVID-19. Measured with immunoSEQ multiplex PCR; TCRdb has only the in-frame clones, and not every one. The profile shows roughly 320,000 clones, roughly nine tenths of them singletons. The chain is built from TRBV28 and TRBJ1-3; weak D call: TRBD1 (6 bases). The material sequenced was PBMCs or T cells enriched from blood (not recorded which). This TCR derives from a woman aged 25 to 39 who had been exposed to COVID-19. This CDR3 reads CASSVTGQTKRRNTIYF. The CDR3 DNA reads TGTGCCAGCAGTGTTACCGGACAGACCAAGAGAAGAAACACCATATATTTT.